The clone carrying this T cell receptor (beta chain) has a handful of counts. What it binds is unknown. Amplification used 60 Vbeta primers and 13 Jbeta primers. Profiling relied on immunoSEQ multiplex PCR, and the TCRdb table lists in-frame clones only, not all of them. The profile covers fewer than 130,000 clones, with roughly three fifths appearing a single time and less than 4.5% taken by the ten largest. This sample is drawn from a study of cytomegalovirus exposure and HLA in healthy donors. General study results and limits: In a later analysis, DRB1 alleles had the most associated TCRs; HLA-C alleles the fewest.

This CDR3 is 16 amino acids long. Unmatched junction bases numbered 11, after V lost 5 bases and J lost 7 bases. CDR1 is LNHDA, CDR2 SQIVND, per germline (reference sequence). This chain links TRBV19 with TRBJ1-5, with TRBD1 identical over 10 bases. The source of this sequence is a man aged 25 to 40 in good health and CMV-seropositive. The source material was PBMCs. CDR3 sequence reads: CASSSTGDRGGQPQHF. In DNA, the CDR3 is TGTGCCAGTAGTTCGACGGGGGACAGGGGAGGGCAGCCCCAGCATTTT.